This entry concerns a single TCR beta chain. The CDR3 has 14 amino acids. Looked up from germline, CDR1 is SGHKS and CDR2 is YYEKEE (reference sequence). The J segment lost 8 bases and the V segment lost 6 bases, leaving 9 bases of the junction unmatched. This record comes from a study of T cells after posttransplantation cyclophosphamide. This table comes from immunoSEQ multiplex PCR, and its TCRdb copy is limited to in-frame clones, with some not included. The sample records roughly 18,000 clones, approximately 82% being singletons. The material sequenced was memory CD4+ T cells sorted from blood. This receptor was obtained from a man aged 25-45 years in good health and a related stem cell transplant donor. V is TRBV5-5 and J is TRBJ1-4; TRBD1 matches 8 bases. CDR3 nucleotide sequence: TGTGCCAGCACCATACAGGGGGTTCAGGAAAAACTGTTTTTT. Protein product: CASTIQGVQEKLFF.